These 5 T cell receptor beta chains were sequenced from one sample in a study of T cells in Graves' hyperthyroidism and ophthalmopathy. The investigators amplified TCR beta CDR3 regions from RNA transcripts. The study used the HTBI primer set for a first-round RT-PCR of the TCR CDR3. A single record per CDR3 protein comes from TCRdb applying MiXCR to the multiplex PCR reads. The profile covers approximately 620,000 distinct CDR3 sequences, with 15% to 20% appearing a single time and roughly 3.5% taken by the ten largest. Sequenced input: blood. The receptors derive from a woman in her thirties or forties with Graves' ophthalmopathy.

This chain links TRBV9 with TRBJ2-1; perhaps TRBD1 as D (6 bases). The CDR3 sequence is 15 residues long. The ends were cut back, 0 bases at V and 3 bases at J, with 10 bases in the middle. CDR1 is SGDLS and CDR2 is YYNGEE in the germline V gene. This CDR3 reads CASSVGDTFYNEQFF. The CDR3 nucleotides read TGTGCCAGCAGCGTAGGGGACACCTTCTACAATGAGCAGTTCTTC.

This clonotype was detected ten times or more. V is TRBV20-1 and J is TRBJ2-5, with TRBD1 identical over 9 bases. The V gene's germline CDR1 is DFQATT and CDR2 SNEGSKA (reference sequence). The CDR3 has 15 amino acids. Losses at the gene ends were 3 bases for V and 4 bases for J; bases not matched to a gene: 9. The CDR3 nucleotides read TGCAGTGCTAGCAGTATGGGACAGGGTTTAGAGACCCAGTACTTC. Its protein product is CSASSMGQGLETQYF.

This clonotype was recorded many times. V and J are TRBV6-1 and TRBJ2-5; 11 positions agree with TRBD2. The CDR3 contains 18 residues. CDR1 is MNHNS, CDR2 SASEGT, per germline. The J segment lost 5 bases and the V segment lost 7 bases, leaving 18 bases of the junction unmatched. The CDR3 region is CASTDGGLAGGPSETQYF. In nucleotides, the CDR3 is TGTGCCAGCACAGACGGCGGGCTAGCGGGGGGCCCTTCGGAGACCCAGTACTTC.

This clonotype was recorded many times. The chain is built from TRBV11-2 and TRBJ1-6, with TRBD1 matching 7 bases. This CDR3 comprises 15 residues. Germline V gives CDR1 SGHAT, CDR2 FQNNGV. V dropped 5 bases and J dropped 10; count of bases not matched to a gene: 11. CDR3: CASSTNTGVLSPLHF. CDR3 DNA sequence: TGTGCCAGCAGCACCAACACAGGGGTGTTGTCACCCCTCCACTTT.

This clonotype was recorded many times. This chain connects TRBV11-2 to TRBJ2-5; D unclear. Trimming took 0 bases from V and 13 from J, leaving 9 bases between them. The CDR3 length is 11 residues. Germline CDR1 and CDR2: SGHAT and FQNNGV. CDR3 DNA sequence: TGTGCCAGCAGCTTAGACGGCCCCCCGTACTTC. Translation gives CASSLDGPPYF. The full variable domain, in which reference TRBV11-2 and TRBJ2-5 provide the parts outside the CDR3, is EAGVAQSPRYKIIEKRQSVAFWCNPISGHATLYWYQQILGQGPKLLIQFQNNGVVDDSQLPKDRFSAERLKGVDSTLKIQPAKLEDSAVYLCASSLDGPPYFGPGTRLLVL.